This TCR beta chain was found in a study of human T cells and chemical hapten exposure. TCRdb re-analysed the RACE reads in MiXCR, keeping a single row per CDR3 protein. The repertoire holds 150,000 to 200,000 distinct CDR3 sequences, with around 30% as singletons. Time point given: pre-sensitization, week 0. Treatment of the sample: therapeutic diphenylcyclopropenone sensitization with weekly scalp DPC. The CDR3 is 15 residues long. Trimming shortened V by 5 bases and J by 0 bases, and 13 bases separated the two germline ends. Germline V CDR1 and CDR2: MGHRA, YSYEKL. This TCR was sampled from a woman in her thirties with alopecia areata. Some clones in this sample may be carry-over from other donors' samples. This chain uses TRBV4-1 with TRBJ1-2; D remains unclear. Here the sequenced sample was whole blood, taken in connection with sensitization to the hapten diphenylcyclopropenone (DPC). CDR3 coding DNA: TGCGCCAGCAGCGAGCAGTCGGTAGCTAACTATGGCTACACCTTC. It specifies CASSEQSVANYGYTF.